This TCR beta chain was recorded in a study of blood T cell repertoires in COVID-19. Whole-study context: Acute and convalescent COVID-19 samples came from the United States, Italy and Spain. From T cells, B-cell-depleted T cells, or PBMCs came the material, which was cDNA or gDNA.

Per the germline V gene, CDR1 is SGHRS and CDR2 is YFSETQ. V shed 0 bases and J shed 6 bases, with 12 bases lying between them. This CDR3 has 14 residues. Profiled with immunoSEQ multiplex PCR; TCRdb holds only in-frame clones, not every one. The sample lists about 180,000 clones; around 85% were seen once. This rearrangement joins TRBV5-1 to TRBJ1-2; D is possibly TRBD1 (5 bases). The sequencing input was peripheral blood. The TCR comes from a human donor with active or convalescent COVID-19. The donor label of this sample is uncertain. CDR3 amino acids: CASSLASGTDGYTF. CDR3 DNA sequence: TGCGCCAGCAGCTTGGCTTCCGGGACTGATGGCTACACCTTC.